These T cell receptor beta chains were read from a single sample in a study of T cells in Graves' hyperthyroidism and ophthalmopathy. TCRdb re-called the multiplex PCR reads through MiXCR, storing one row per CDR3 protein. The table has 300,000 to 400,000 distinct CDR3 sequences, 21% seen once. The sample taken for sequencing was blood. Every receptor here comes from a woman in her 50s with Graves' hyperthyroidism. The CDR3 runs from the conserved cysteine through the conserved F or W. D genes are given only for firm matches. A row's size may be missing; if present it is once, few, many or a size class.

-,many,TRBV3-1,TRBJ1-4,CASSQNGGNEKLFF,TGTGCCAGCAGCCAGAACGGGGGAAATGAAAAACTGTTTTTT
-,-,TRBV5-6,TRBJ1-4,CASSTRRTTNEKLFF,TGTGCCAGCAGCACCCGACGGACAACTAATGAAAAACTGTTTTTT
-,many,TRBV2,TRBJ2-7,CASSDPGGPSYEQYF,TGTGCCAGCAGTGATCCGGGGGGCCCCTCCTACGAGCAGTACTTC
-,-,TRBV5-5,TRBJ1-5,CASSALGPQYSNQPQHF,TGTGCCAGCTCGGCGTTGGGACCGCAATATAGCAATCAGCCCCAGCATTTT
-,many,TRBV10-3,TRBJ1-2,CAISATENYGYTF,TGTGCCATCAGCGCAACAGAAAACTATGGCTACACCTTC
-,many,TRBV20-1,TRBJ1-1,CSARADSMNTEAFF,TGCAGTGCTAGAGCGGACAGCATGAACACTGAAGCTTTCTTT
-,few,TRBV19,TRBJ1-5,CASSTSLSNQPQHF,TGTGCCAGTAGTACCTCCCTGAGCAATCAGCCCCAGCATTTT
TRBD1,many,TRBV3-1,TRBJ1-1,CASSRQGRANTEAFF,TGTGCCAGCAGCCGACAGGGTCGGGCGAACACTGAAGCTTTCTTT
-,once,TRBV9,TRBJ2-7,CASSRDRTYSYEQYF,TGTGCCAGCAGCCGGGACCGTACTTACTCCTACGAGCAGTACTTC
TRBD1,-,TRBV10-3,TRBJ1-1,CAISESGQKNTEAFF,TGTGCCATCAGTGAGTCGGGACAGAAGAACACTGAAGCTTTCTTT
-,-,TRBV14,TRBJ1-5,CASSRPDIRNQPQHF,TGTGCCAGCAGCCGCCCGGACATCCGCAATCAGCCCCAGCATTTT
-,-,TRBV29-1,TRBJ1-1,CSVDQGPVTEAFF,TGCAGCGTTGATCAGGGGCCTGTCACTGAAGCTTTCTTT
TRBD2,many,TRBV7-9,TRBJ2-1,CASSSGGNRNEQFF,TGTGCCAGCAGCTCCGGGGGGAATCGCAATGAGCAGTTCTTC
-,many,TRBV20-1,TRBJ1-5,CSVWVGNQPQHF,TGCAGTGTTTGGGTCGGGAATCAGCCCCAGCATTTT